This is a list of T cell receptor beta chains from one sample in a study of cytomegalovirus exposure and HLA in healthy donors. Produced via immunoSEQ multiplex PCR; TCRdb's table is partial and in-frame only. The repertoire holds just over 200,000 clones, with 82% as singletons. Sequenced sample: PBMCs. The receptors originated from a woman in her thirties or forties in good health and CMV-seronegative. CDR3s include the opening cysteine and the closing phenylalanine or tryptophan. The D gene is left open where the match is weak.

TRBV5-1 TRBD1 CASSRQGWGNEAFF
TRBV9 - CASSVGTDSGNTIYF
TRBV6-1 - CASSEAQGWNIQYF
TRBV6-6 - CASSYSADSNQPQHF
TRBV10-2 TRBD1 CASSFDGTGAGGYTF
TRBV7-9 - CASSPRSGGYGYTF
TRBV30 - CAWSYGESGNTIYF
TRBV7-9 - CASSPPGHNEQFF
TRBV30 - CAWSAPPGTGTEAFF
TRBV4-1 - CASSSVGVRGTDTQYF
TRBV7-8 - CASSLAHPAYEQYF
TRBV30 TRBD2 CAWSGTSVYNEQFF
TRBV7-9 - CATPLEFGQTKTSGNTIYF
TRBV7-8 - CASSSRKVATDTQYF
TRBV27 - CASTRGGGYGYTF
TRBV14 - CASSQEGQPRTYEQYF
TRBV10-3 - CATTKESYNEQFF
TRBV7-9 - CASSLVPGLPGANVLTF
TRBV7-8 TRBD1 CASSPGTGGLYEQYF
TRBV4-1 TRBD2 CASSLTSGAGSYEQYF
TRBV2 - CASTGSVREQYF
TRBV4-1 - CASSQEGARTEAFF
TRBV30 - CAWNTEPGSPLHF
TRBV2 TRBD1 CASRNDRVSDQPQHF
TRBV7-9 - CASSLVVGRHTEAFF
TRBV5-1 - CASSYRGVTDTQYF
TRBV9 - CASTPQWLNTEAFF
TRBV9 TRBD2 CASSVAASGRFGELFF
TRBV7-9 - CASGATTTPFYEQYF
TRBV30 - CAWRRGRLAETQYF
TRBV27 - CASSPTTGVGQPQHF
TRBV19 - CASGDETGNREQYF
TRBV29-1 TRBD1 CSVSGTGAHEQYF
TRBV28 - CASSSVLNTIYF
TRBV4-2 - CASSQARGFQPQHF
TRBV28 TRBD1 CASSRGGQGYEQYF
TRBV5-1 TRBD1 CASSPRTGGYGYTF
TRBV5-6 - CASSFGNLGATEQYF
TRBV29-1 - CSVSRDTSYEQYF
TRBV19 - CASSIYPGDYGYTF
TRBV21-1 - CASKPSGKTSSYNEQFF
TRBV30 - CAWSQVSGGEPQYF
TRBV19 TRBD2 CASSIVAGGPYEQYF
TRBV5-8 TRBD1 CASSLRGQGIYGYTF
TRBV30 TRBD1 CAWSLRKTGLNTEAFF
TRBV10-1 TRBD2 CASSEIAGPNTGELFF